These 26 T cell receptor beta chains came from one sample sequenced in a study of T cells in Graves' hyperthyroidism and ophthalmopathy. TCR beta CDR3 sequences were amplified from RNA transcripts. The TCR CDR3 first-round RT-PCR relied on the HTBI primer set. TCRdb processed the multiplex PCR reads anew with MiXCR; each CDR3 protein has one entry. The sample contains about 360,000 distinct CDR3 sequences, about 13% of which appear only once. Sample: blood. The receptors derive from a man under 40 with Graves' hyperthyroidism that later progressed to Graves' ophthalmopathy.

The chain links TRBV24-1 to TRBJ2-7, with D unclear. V was pared by 3 bases and J by 0 bases, with 8 bases between. Germline loops: CDR1 KGHDR, CDR2 SFDVKD. The CDR3 sequence is 14 residues long. CDR3 protein: CATSDTANSYEQYF. In DNA form, the CDR3 reads TGTGCCACCAGTGATACTGCTAACTCCTACGAGCAGTACTTC.

There are many counts of this clonotype. The chain joins TRBV3-1 to TRBJ1-1; D is uncertain. V was trimmed by 0 bases and J by 11 bases, leaving 13 bases between them. Germline V gene data show CDR1 as LGHDT and CDR2 as YNNKEL (reference sequence). The CDR3 spans 13 residues. CDR3 residues: CASSQEGRRSAFF. CDR3 DNA: TGTGCCAGCAGCCAAGAAGGGAGGCGGTCCGCTTTCTTT.

This clonotype showed up many times. This chain uses TRBV5-1 with TRBJ2-1; the match to TRBD1 covers 7 bases. Germline V CDR1 and CDR2: SGHRS, YFSETQ. CDR3 length equals 12 residues. Trimming at V came to 7 bases and at J to 4 bases, leaving 2 bases not matched to a gene. The CDR3: CASRDRYNEQFF. CDR3 coding DNA: TGCGCCAGCCGGGACAGATACAATGAGCAGTTCTTC.

This clonotype was seen a few times. This rearrangement joins TRBV15 to TRBJ2-3; D tentatively reads TRBD1 or TRBD2 (5 bases each). The CDR3 loop spans 15 amino acids. The V and J ends lost 5 bases and 5 bases respectively, with 17 bases between them. Germline V gene data show CDR1 as LNHNV and CDR2 as YYDKDF (reference sequence). CDR3 DNA: TGTGCCACCAGCTACCCGCAGGGAGTGAAAGATACGCAGTATTTT. Protein sequence: CATSYPQGVKDTQYF.

This clonotype appeared a few times. This chain joins TRBV5-1 and TRBJ1-6; 9 bases align to TRBD1. Germline CDR1 and CDR2: SGHRS and YFSETQ. This CDR3 has 15 residues. V dropped 7 bases and J dropped 7; count of bases not matched to a gene: 9. CDR3 nucleotide sequence: TGCGCCAGCCGGGGGACAGGGATCGGGAATTCACCCCTCCACTTT. Its protein product is CASRGTGIGNSPLHF.

There are many counts of this clonotype. This sequence joins TRBV7-2 and TRBJ1-1; TRBD1 is a possible D gene (5 bases). Germline V gene lookup returns CDR1 SGHTA and CDR2 FQGNSA. V was pared by 5 bases and J by 1 base, with 14 bases between. CDR3 length equals 15 residues. The CDR3 spells CASSLFGQGNTEAFF. In nucleotides, the CDR3 is TGTGCCAGCAGCCTTTTCGGCCAGGGGAACACTGAAGCTTTCTTT.

The chain uses TRBV18 and TRBJ1-5, with D tentatively TRBD1 (6 bases). The CDR3 runs to 16 residues. Trimming removed 3 bases from V and 0 bases from J, with 12 bases in between. In germline, CDR1 is KGHSH, CDR2 LQKENI. The CDR3 loop reads CASSPGQLNSNQPQHF. The CDR3 DNA is TGTGCCAGCTCACCCGGACAGTTGAATAGCAATCAGCCCCAGCATTTT.

This clonotype has only a few counts. For the CDR3, the DNA is TGTGCCACCCAAGGACAGGTCTCCAATCAGCCCCAGCATTTT. It yields the protein CATQGQVSNQPQHF. The chain combines TRBV6-1 with TRBJ1-5; 7 positions agree with TRBD1. Germline V gene sequence: CDR1 MNHNS, CDR2 SASEGT. This CDR3 spans 14 amino acids. J gave up 3 bases and V 10 bases, and 9 bases lay outside the gene matches.

As regards this clonotype: This may stem from a read error, because a much larger clone lies one nucleotide away. It is likely a read error, because the conserved phenylalanine at the end of the CDR3 is missing. J is TRBJ1-3 and V is TRBV12-3 or TRBV12-4; TRBD1 might be the D (5 bases). The CDR3 consists of 16 residues. V shed 3 bases and J shed 3 bases, with 15 bases lying between them. CDR3 residues: CASSLGFGGRGNTIYS. CDR3 coding DNA: TGTGCCAGCAGTTTGGGGTTCGGGGGACGTGGAAACACCATATATTCT.

V is TRBV20-1 and J is TRBJ1-2, with D maybe TRBD1 (5 bases). There are 16 residues in the CDR3. CDR1 is DFQATT, CDR2 SNEGSKA, per germline (reference sequence). V lost 3 bases and J lost 2, with 19 bases in between. The CDR3 DNA follows: TGCAGTGCTAGTAGCCTCAGGGCTATAGCAAACTATGGCTACACCTTC. It codes for CSASSLRAIANYGYTF.

In its sample, this clonotype was seen many times. The J gene is TRBJ2-7, the V gene TRBV6-1, with TRBD2 as a possible D gene (5 bases). V was trimmed by 9 bases and J by 2 bases, leaving 14 bases between them. CDR1 MNHNS and CDR2 SASEGT come from the germline V gene. The CDR3 contains 13 residues. The CDR3 nucleotides are TGTGCCAGTAGCCGGGGTCCCGCCTACGAGCAGTACTTC. Translated: CASSRGPAYEQYF.

Regarding this clonotype: A much larger clone lies one base from this, so it may be a read error. This chain uses TRBV4-1 with TRBJ2-7; 7 bases fit TRBD2. The germline gives CDR1 MGHRA, CDR2 YSYEKL. The CDR3 runs to 13 residues. V was clipped by 4 bases and J by 0 bases; unmatched bases: 0. The CDR3 spells CASSRDYSYEQYF. CDR3 coding DNA: TGCGCCAGCAGCCGGGACTACTCCTACGAGCAGTACTTC.

The chain carries TRBV30 and TRBJ1-6; D not certain. Germline V gives CDR1 GTSNPN, CDR2 SVGIG (reference sequence). The V gene lost 5 bases and the J gene lost 0 bases, with 8 bases spanning the gap. The CDR3 covers 14 residues. DNA for the CDR3: TGTGCCTGGGGCCGGAGCTCCTATAATTCACCCCTCCACTTT. This sequence encodes CAWGRSSYNSPLHF. The variable domain in full, with the rest retrieved from reference TRBV30 and TRBJ1-6, is SQTIHQWPATLVQPVGSPLSLECTVEGTSNPNLYWYRQAAGRGLQLLFYSVGIGQISSEVPQNLSASRPQDRQFILSSKKLLLSDSGFYLCAWGRSSYNSPLHFGNGTRLTVT.

Note on this clonotype: An end of the junction does not agree with germline; a read error may underlie this. The V call is TRBV6-1, the J call TRBJ2-1; D perhaps matches TRBD2 (5 bases). Germline V gene lookup returns CDR1 MNHNS and CDR2 SASEGT. This CDR3 contains 14 residues. The CDR3 loop reads CASRSGFFDNGQFF. The CDR3 nucleotides read TGTGCCAGCAGATCGGGGTTTTTCGACAATGGGCAGTTCTTC.

The chain uses TRBV6-1 and TRBJ1-2, with 12 bases aligning to TRBD1. This CDR3 comprises 15 residues. J gave up 2 bases and V 6 bases, and 4 bases lay outside the gene matches. Germline CDR1 MNHNS, CDR2 SASEGT. The CDR3 is CASRSGTGGNYGYTF. CDR3 DNA sequence: TGTGCCAGCAGGTCCGGGACAGGGGGCAACTATGGCTACACCTTC.

In its sample, this clonotype was seen a few times. The rearrangement joins TRBV5-5 to TRBJ2-4; 9 nucleotides match TRBD1. The V segment lost 5 bases and the J segment 6 bases; nucleotides outside the gene matches: 12. There are 16 residues in the CDR3. Looked up from germline, CDR1 is SGHKS and CDR2 is YYEKEE (reference sequence). This CDR3 reads CASSPQGALGGNIQYF. The CDR3 DNA is TGTGCCAGCAGTCCACAGGGGGCCCTAGGGGGAAACATTCAGTACTTC.

This clonotype appeared a few times. The chain combines TRBV5-1 with TRBJ2-1, with a possible D match to TRBD1 (6 bases). Trimming cost V 5 bases and J 4 bases, with 16 bases left between them. The CDR3 loop spans 15 amino acids. Germline-derived CDR1 and CDR2 are SGHRS and YFSETQ. DNA of the CDR3: TGCGCCAGCAGTACAACACAGGGCCTTTACAATGAGCAGTTCTTC. Encoded protein: CASSTTQGLYNEQFF.

This clonotype was seen repeatedly, ten times or more. This sequence joins TRBV15 and TRBJ1-4; no reliable D call. The germline V and J ends were trimmed by 0 bases and 7 bases, with 3 bases remaining between them. From germline, CDR1 is LNHNV and CDR2 YYDKDF (reference sequence). The CDR3 consists of 12 residues. CDR3 sequence (DNA): TGTGCCACCAGCAGAGATCCTGAAAAACTGTTTTTT. Its protein product is CATSRDPEKLFF. The full variable domain, with the rest looked up from reference TRBV15 and TRBJ1-4, is DAMVIQNPRYQVTQFGKPVTLSCSQTLNHNVMYWYQQKSSQAPKLLFHYYDKDFNNEADTPDNFQSRRPNTSFCFLDIRSPGLGDTAMYLCATSRDPEKLFFGSGTQLSVL.

This clonotype was seen a handful of times. The J gene is TRBJ1-1, the V gene TRBV7-9; 10 bases fit TRBD1. Germline CDR1 and CDR2: SEHNR and FQNEAQ (reference sequence). Trimming took 5 bases from V and 1 from J; bases not matched to a gene: 7. The CDR3 totals 16 residues. This chain's CDR3 is CASSRGTGDRNTEAFF. The CDR3 DNA reads as TGTGCCAGCAGCCGCGGGACAGGGGACAGGAACACTGAAGCTTTCTTT.

This clonotype has only a few counts. This chain connects TRBV3-1 to TRBJ1-2; D is possibly TRBD1 (5 bases). Trimming removed 1 base at V and 1 base at J, with 7 bases between. The length of the CDR3 is 14 residues. Germline CDR1 is LGHDT and CDR2 is YNNKEL (reference sequence). The chain's CDR3 is CASSQGGVNYGYTF. DNA of the CDR3: TGTGCCAGCAGCCAAGGGGGGGTTAACTATGGCTACACCTTC.

This clonotype was found many times. The V and J genes are TRBV3-1 and TRBJ1-1; D remains ambiguous. This CDR3 comprises 13 residues. From germline, CDR1 is LGHDT and CDR2 YNNKEL (reference sequence). V lost 0 bases, J lost 5 bases, and 7 bases lay in between. The CDR3 spells CASSQEQRTEAFF. The CDR3 DNA follows: TGTGCCAGCAGCCAAGAACAGAGGACTGAAGCTTTCTTT.

This clonotype was detected only a few times. The rearrangement uses TRBV5-6 and TRBJ1-4, with D maybe TRBD1 (5 bases). Germline loops: CDR1 SGHDT, CDR2 YYEEEE. This CDR3 has 16 amino acids. V was shortened by 3 bases and J by 4 bases, with 16 bases between the two germline ends. DNA for the CDR3: TGTGCCAGCAGCTCGGGACCCAGTCGAAGTAATGAAAAACTGTTTTTT. The encoded protein is CASSSGPSRSNEKLFF.

There are many counts of this clonotype. This sequence joins TRBV10-3 and TRBJ1-2; D remains ambiguous. This CDR3 spans 14 amino acids. Trimming removed 0 bases from V and 8 bases from J, with 13 bases in between. Germline values: CDR1 ENHRY, CDR2 SYGVKD. The CDR3 coding sequence is TGTGCCATCAGTGAGTCGATGACCGCGGTCGGCTACACCTTC. Translation: CAISESMTAVGYTF.

V and J are TRBV12-5 and TRBJ1-1, with 7 positions matching TRBD1. The V segment lost 4 bases and the J segment 5 bases; nucleotides outside the gene matches: 7. Germline V gene data show CDR1 as LGHNT and CDR2 as FRNRAP. This CDR3 has 14 residues. CDR3 sequence reads: CASGWAGGKTEAFF. The CDR3 DNA reads as TGTGCTAGTGGTTGGGCAGGGGGTAAAACTGAAGCTTTCTTT.

This clonotype was seen a handful of times. The rearrangement joins TRBV6-1 to TRBJ1-2; TRBD1 agrees at 8 bases. The CDR3 covers 13 residues. Germline V lookup: CDR1 MNHNS, CDR2 SASEGT. The V segment lost 6 bases and the J segment 7 bases; nucleotides outside the gene matches: 7. The CDR3 nucleotides are TGTGCCAGCAGCTCTGGGACAGGTAGTGGCTACACCTTC. Protein product: CASSSGTGSGYTF.

J is TRBJ2-7 and V is TRBV5-1; TRBD1 aligns across 9 bases. This CDR3 region has 15 residues. Per germline, CDR1 SGHRS and CDR2 YFSETQ. The V gene end was trimmed by 5 bases and the J gene end by 2 bases; junction bases not matched to a gene: 8. DNA of the CDR3: TGCGCCAGCAGGGAAAGAGGGACAGGGCCCTACGAGCAGTACTTC. Its protein product is CASRERGTGPYEQYF. Looking up the rest from reference TRBV5-1 and TRBJ2-7 gives the full variable domain: KAGVTQTPRYLIKTRGQQVTLSCSPISGHRSVSWYQQTPGQGLQFLFEYFSETQRNKGNFPGRFSGRQFSNSRSEMNVSTLELGDSALYLCASRERGTGPYEQYFGPGTRLTVT.